This T cell receptor (beta chain) was recovered during a study of T-cell memory formation after mild COVID-19. The table lists this clonotype with a few counts. This CDR3 is 17 amino acids long. Germline values: CDR1 SNHLY, CDR2 FYNNEI. V gave up 7 bases and J gave up 4 bases; unmatched junction bases: 17. TCRdb analysed the 5' RACE reads with MiXCR anew, one entry per CDR3 protein. The sample has more than 80,000 distinct CDR3 sequences, 17% seen once; the top ten hold around 28%. J is TRBJ2-3 and V is TRBV2; 7 bases are a match to TRBD1. Sequencing was performed on PBMCs or a T cell subset sorted from them (not recorded which). This clonotype originated in an adult woman who had mild COVID-19 (a few samples of this study predate the infection). Cell type and time point are not known. CDR3 in DNA: TGTGCCAGCACCATAAACGTGGACAGGATAGTTGCAGATACGCAGTATTTT. Translation gives CASTINVDRIVADTQYF. The whole variable domain, filled in from reference TRBV2 and TRBJ2-3, reads EPEVTQTPSHQVTQMGQEVILRCVPISNHLYFYWYRQILGQKVEFLVSFYNNEISEKSEIFDDQFSVERPDGSNFTLKIRSTKLEDSAMYFCASTINVDRIVADTQYFGPGTRLTVL.